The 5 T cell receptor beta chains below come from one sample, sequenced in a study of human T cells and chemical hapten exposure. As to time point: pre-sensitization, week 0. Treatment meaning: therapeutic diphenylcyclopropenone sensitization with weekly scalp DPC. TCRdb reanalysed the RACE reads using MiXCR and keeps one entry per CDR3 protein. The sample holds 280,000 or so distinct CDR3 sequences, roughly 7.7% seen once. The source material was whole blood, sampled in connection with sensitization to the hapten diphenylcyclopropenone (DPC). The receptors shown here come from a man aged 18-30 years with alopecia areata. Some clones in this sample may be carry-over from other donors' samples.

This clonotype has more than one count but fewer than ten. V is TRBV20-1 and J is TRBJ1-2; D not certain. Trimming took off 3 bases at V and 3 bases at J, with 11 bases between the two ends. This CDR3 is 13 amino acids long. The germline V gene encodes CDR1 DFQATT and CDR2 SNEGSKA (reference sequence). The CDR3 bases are TGCAGTGCTAGGGGGTTCCGTGACTATGGCTACACCTTC. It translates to CSARGFRDYGYTF.

In DNA form, the CDR3 reads TGTGCCAGCAGCCGGCGGACTAGCGGGGAGACACGGTACGTC. Protein sequence: CASSRRTSGETRYV. The chain is built from TRBV5-6 and TRBJ2-7; 12 bases align to TRBD2. The CDR3 spans 14 residues. J lost 12 bases, V lost 4 bases, and 11 bases had no gene match. The V gene's germline CDR1 is SGHDT and CDR2 YYEEEE.

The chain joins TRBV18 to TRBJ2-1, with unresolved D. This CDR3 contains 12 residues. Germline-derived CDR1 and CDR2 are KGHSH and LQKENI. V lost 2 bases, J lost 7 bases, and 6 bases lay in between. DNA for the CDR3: TGTGCCAGCTCACCATCCTTGAATGAGCAGTTCTTC. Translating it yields CASSPSLNEQFF.

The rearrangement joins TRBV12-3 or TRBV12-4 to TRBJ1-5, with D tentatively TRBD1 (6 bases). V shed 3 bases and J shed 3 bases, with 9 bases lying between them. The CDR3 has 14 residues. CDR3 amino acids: CASSFGQTNQPQHF. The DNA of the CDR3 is TGTGCCAGCAGTTTTGGACAGACCAATCAGCCCCAGCATTTT.

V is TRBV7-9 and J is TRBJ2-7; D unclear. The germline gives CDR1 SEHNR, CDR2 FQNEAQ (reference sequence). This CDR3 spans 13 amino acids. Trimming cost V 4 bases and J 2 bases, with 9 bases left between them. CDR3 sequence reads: CASSYRVTYEQYF. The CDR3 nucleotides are TGTGCCAGCAGCTACCGGGTAACCTACGAGCAGTACTTC.